A single sample is the source of the 24 T cell receptor beta chains below, sequenced in a study of blood T cell repertoires in COVID-19 (dated by TCRdb to 2018 to 2021). The library was built by means of the immunoSEQ multiplex PCR assay. Imported from immuneACCESS, the table was reduced by TCRdb to in-frame sequences with V and J called. These copies leave out some clones; in studies compared against another copy, an unresolved V gene accounts for under half, and the cause of the remainder is not known. Recorded for this sample are roughly 200,000 clones; roughly 90% of them occurred a single time. Roughly 19% of the sample goes to the ten largest clones. Sequences were obtained from peripheral blood. These receptors all stem from a man aged 45 to 65 with COVID-19, enrolled during active disease.

The chain uses TRBV6-5 and TRBJ2-7; D is possibly TRBD1 (5 bases). In germline, CDR1 is MNHEY, CDR2 SVGAGI. The CDR3 consists of 13 residues. The V and J ends lost 6 bases and 2 bases respectively, with 11 bases between them. The CDR3 is CASRKRQTYEQYF. The CDR3 bases are TGTGCCAGCAGGAAAAGACAGACCTACGAGCAGTACTTC.

This clone turned up a few times. The CDR3 is CASRARGDQPQHF. CDR3 DNA sequence: TGTGCCAGCAGAGCCCGGGGAGATCAGCCCCAGCATTTT. The gene calls are TRBV12-3 or TRBV12-4 and TRBJ1-5; D remains ambiguous. The CDR3 has 13 residues. Trimming took off 6 bases at V and 5 bases at J, with 11 bases between the two ends.

V and J are TRBV7-2 and TRBJ1-5; a weak D match, TRBD1 (6 bases). V lost 5 bases to trimming and J lost 5 bases, with 10 bases between them. This CDR3 has 13 amino acids. Germline values: CDR1 SGHTA, CDR2 FQGNSA. The CDR3 spells CASSRQVDQPQHF. The CDR3 DNA reads TGTGCCAGCAGCAGACAGGTGGATCAGCCCCAGCATTTT.

This chain links TRBV5-6 with TRBJ1-6, with D unclear. The CDR3 sequence is 14 residues long. The germline V gene encodes CDR1 SGHDT and CDR2 YYEEEE. V dropped 4 bases and J dropped 8 bases, with 13 bases sitting between them. Here the CDR3 DNA reads TGTGCCAGCAGCCACGGCTCGGAGGATTCACCCCTCCACTTT. Protein sequence: CASSHGSEDSPLHF.

The chain employs TRBV6-6 and TRBJ1-2; no reliable D call. Germline-derived CDR1 and CDR2 are MNHNY and SVGAGI (reference sequence). The CDR3 sequence is 16 residues long. V shed 0 bases and J shed 4 bases, with 15 bases lying between them. The CDR3 protein is CASSYSISASGYGYTF. The CDR3 nucleotides are TGTGCCAGCAGTTACTCGATATCGGCCAGCGGCTATGGCTACACCTTC.

J is TRBJ2-7 and V is TRBV24-1, with 12 positions matching TRBD2. The CDR3 length is 18 residues. J was trimmed by 0 bases and V by 3 bases; bases with no gene match: 8. Germline V gene sequence: CDR1 KGHDR, CDR2 SFDVKD. This chain's CDR3 is CATSDTSGGPRSSYEQYF. For the CDR3, the DNA is TGTGCCACCAGTGATACTAGCGGGGGGCCTAGGAGCTCCTACGAGCAGTACTTC.

The chain is built from TRBV29-1 and TRBJ2-5, with no clear D. This CDR3 has 12 amino acids. V lost 3 bases, J lost 4 bases, and 9 bases lay in between. From germline, CDR1 is SQVTM and CDR2 ANQGSEA. The CDR3 spells CSVEAVRETQYF. CDR3 coding DNA: TGCAGCGTTGAGGCGGTCCGAGAGACCCAGTACTTC.

V and J are TRBV28 and TRBJ1-2; D is undetermined. Per germline, CDR1 MDHEN and CDR2 SYDVKM. Trimming cost V 4 bases and J 4 bases, with 10 bases left between them. The CDR3 consists of 13 residues. The CDR3 spells CASSSDHFYGYTF. DNA of the CDR3: TGTGCCAGCAGTTCCGATCACTTCTATGGCTACACCTTC.

The chain is built from TRBV11-2 and TRBJ1-2; maybe TRBD1 (6 bases). The CDR3 totals 17 residues. The germline CDR1 and CDR2 sequences are SGHAT and FQNNGV. V was cut by 1 base and J by 8 bases, with 23 bases left in between. The CDR3 protein is CASSLVRGHLYVGGYTF. In DNA, the CDR3 is TGTGCCAGCAGCTTAGTCAGGGGACACCTCTACGTAGGGGGCTACACCTTC.

The genes are TRBV2 and TRBJ2-1; 8 bases are a match to TRBD1. Germline trimming cut 3 bases from V and 3 bases from J; bases unmatched to any gene: 7. Germline V lookup: CDR1 SNHLY, CDR2 FYNNEI. The CDR3 is made up of 16 amino acids. The CDR3 protein is CASSDPGTGGYNEQFF. CDR3 bases: TGTGCCAGCAGTGACCCCGGGACAGGTGGCTACAATGAGCAGTTCTTC.

The V gene is TRBV7-9, the J gene TRBJ2-5; TRBD1 agrees at 9 bases. The CDR3 is 14 amino acids. After removal of 5 bases from V and 4 bases from J, the junction contained 5 bases not matched to a gene. Germline assignment: CDR1 SEHNR and CDR2 FQNEAQ (reference sequence). The CDR3 reads CASSPGTGTETQYF. The DNA for the CDR3 is TGTGCCAGCAGCCCTGGGACAGGGACAGAGACCCAGTACTTC.

This chain joins TRBV11-2 and TRBJ1-3, with D perhaps TRBD1 (5 bases). The germline V and J ends were trimmed by 1 base and 7 bases, with 17 bases remaining between them. This CDR3 contains 16 residues. The V gene's germline CDR1 is SGHAT and CDR2 FQNNGV. CDR3 bases: TGTGCCAGCAGCTTAGCAGGGCCTCCGCCCTGGAACACCATATATTTT. Protein sequence: CASSLAGPPPWNTIYF.

As to this clone: The same CDR3 can be traced to other DNA sequences in this sample. The chain recombines TRBV24-1 with TRBJ2-3, with 7 bases that match TRBD1. V trimming: 3 bases; J trimming: 0 bases; junction bases outside the gene matches: 2. Per the germline V gene, CDR1 is KGHDR and CDR2 is SFDVKD. The CDR3 length is 15 residues. This CDR3 reads CATSDPGQSTDTQYF. For the CDR3, the DNA is TGTGCCACCAGTGATCCGGGACAGAGCACAGATACGCAGTATTTT.

The CDR3 sequence: CASSRTQGNTEAFF. Written as DNA, the CDR3 is TGTGCCAGCAGCAGAACCCAGGGGAACACTGAAGCTTTCTTT. The chain couples TRBV11-1 to TRBJ1-1; maybe TRBD1 (5 bases). Deletions cut 5 bases from V and 1 base from J, with 11 bases between. The CDR3 sequence is 14 residues long. CDR1 is SGHAT, CDR2 FQDESV, per germline (reference sequence). The whole variable domain, filled in from reference TRBV11-1 and TRBJ1-1, reads EAEVAQSPRYKITEKSQAVAFWCDPISGHATLYWYRQILGQGPELLVQFQDESVVDDSQLPKDRFSAERLKGVDSTLKIQPAELGDSAMYLCASSRTQGNTEAFFGQGTRLTVV.

This clone turned up a few times. The chain joins TRBV2 to TRBJ2-7, with D possibly TRBD2 on 5 matching bases. The CDR3 has 13 residues. Trimming stripped 6 bases from V and 1 base from J, with 10 bases between. Germline values: CDR1 SNHLY, CDR2 FYNNEI. The CDR3 nucleotides read TGTGCCAGCAGGGCGGACTCTTCCTACGAGCAGTACTTC. This translates into CASRADSSYEQYF. Full variable domain (outside the CDR3, taken from reference TRBV2 and TRBJ2-7): EPEVTQTPSHQVTQMGQEVILRCVPISNHLYFYWYRQILGQKVEFLVSFYNNEISEKSEIFDDQFSVERPDGSNFTLKIRSTKLEDSAMYFCASRADSSYEQYFGPGTRLTVT.

This clone was seen just once. The chain joins TRBV6-5 to TRBJ1-6; D call uncertain. This CDR3 contains 12 residues. Germline lookup yields CDR1 MNHEY and CDR2 SVGAGI. This chain's CDR3 is CVTGTNNSPLHF. CDR3 nucleotide sequence: TGTGTCACGGGAACGAATAATTCACCCCTCCACTTT.

The genes are TRBV2 and TRBJ2-1; D may be TRBD2 (6 bases). CDR3 length: 16 residues. Germline CDR1 SNHLY, CDR2 FYNNEI. V lost 3 bases and J lost 1, with 13 bases in between. CDR3 sequence: CASSEWGVGSYNEQFF. The CDR3 DNA follows: TGTGCCAGCAGTGAGTGGGGGGTTGGGTCCTACAATGAGCAGTTCTTC.

The rearrangement joins TRBV7-8 to TRBJ2-6, with D possibly matching TRBD1 (5 bases). The V end was cut by 6 bases, the J end by 0 bases, with 12 bases between. Looked up from germline, CDR1 is SGHVS and CDR2 is FQNEAQ. CDR3 length: 16 residues. Here the CDR3 DNA reads TGTGCCAGCAGGTCTAGTGGGGCCTCTGGGGCCAACGTCCTGACTTTC. Translated, it gives CASRSSGASGANVLTF.

V and J are TRBV10-3 and TRBJ2-5; D gene uncertain. The CDR3 length is 14 residues. The V end lost 6 bases, the J end lost 3 bases, and 14 bases lay between the germline ends. Germline V gene sequence: CDR1 ENHRY, CDR2 SYGVKD. CDR3 nucleotide sequence: TGTGCCATCAGCCGTGCTGGCGGAGAAGAGACCCAGTACTTC. It is translated as CAISRAGGEETQYF.

The rearrangement links TRBV2 to TRBJ2-1; no clear D gene. Trimming left V 6 bases short and J 5 bases short, with 8 bases between. The CDR3 length is 12 residues. Per the germline V gene, CDR1 is SNHLY and CDR2 is FYNNEI. The CDR3 DNA sequence: TGTGCCAGCAGGACAATGAACAATGAGCAGTTCTTC. Translation gives CASRTMNNEQFF.

The J gene is TRBJ1-2, the V gene TRBV5-1; D perhaps matches TRBD1 (5 bases). V was clipped by 3 bases and J by 1 base, with 7 bases between them. The CDR3 covers 13 residues. Germline CDR1 and CDR2: SGHRS and YFSETQ. CDR3 in DNA: TGCGCCAGCAGCTCGGGGGGTAACTATGGCTACACCTTC. This encodes CASSSGGNYGYTF.

Comments on this clone: Other nucleotide sequences from this sample produce the same CDR3. In DNA, the CDR3 is TGTGCCAGCAGCTTGGGGCAGACATACGAGCAGTACTTC. Protein: CASSLGQTYEQYF. The genes are TRBV11-2 and TRBJ2-7; D may be TRBD1 (5 bases). The CDR3 is 13 residues long. The V gene's germline CDR1 is SGHAT and CDR2 FQNNGV. V was shortened by 3 bases and J by 4 bases, with 10 bases between the two germline ends.

There are many counts of this clone. The chain employs TRBV4-1 and TRBJ2-7; 7 bases match TRBD2. Germline lookup yields CDR1 MGHRA and CDR2 YSYEKL. The CDR3 is 17 amino acids. J lost 1 base, V lost 1 base, and 10 bases had no gene match. CDR3 bases: TGCGCCAGCAGCCAAGGGGCTTCTGGGGAGGGATCCTACGAGCAGTACTTC. Protein: CASSQGASGEGSYEQYF.

This clone came up a few times. The rearrangement joins TRBV27 to TRBJ1-1; TRBD1 matches at 11 bases. In germline, CDR1 is MNHEY, CDR2 SMNVEV (reference sequence). The length of the CDR3 is 14 residues. Germline trimming cut 6 bases from V and 5 bases from J; bases unmatched to any gene: 5. The CDR3 sequence: CASRRDRGGTEAFF. CDR3 DNA sequence: TGTGCCAGCAGACGGGACAGGGGGGGTACTGAAGCTTTCTTT.